The clone carrying this T cell receptor (beta chain) was found many times. Alpha and beta constant-region primers primed reverse transcription of approximately 460 ng RNA. Each of the alpha and beta chains got its own library through chain-specific third strand synthesis with indices. One entry per CDR3 protein results from TCRdb running MiXCR on the 5' RACE reads. The sample includes about 18,000 distinct CDR3 sequences, 8% to 10% of them seen just once. Roughly three months, about 14 weeks, into antiretroviral therapy, follow-up blood was collected. All unsorted peripheral T cells were captured because whole blood was used without fractionation. The entry originates in a study of HIV-infected patients and healthy controls. Study context: Total CDR3 counts per chain did not differ significantly between patients and controls.

The germline CDR1 and CDR2 sequences are KGHSH and LQKENI. V gave up 5 bases and J gave up 3 bases, with 16 bases separating them. The CDR3 spans 15 residues. The material was blood, obtained during antiretroviral therapy. The sequence was obtained from an adult with HIV infection. V and J are TRBV18 and TRBJ1-1; perhaps TRBD1 as D (5 bases). As DNA, the CDR3 is TGTGCCAGCTCATCTCCTAAGCAAGGGGACACTGAAGCTTTCTTT. It yields the protein CASSSPKQGDTEAFF. The variable domain in full, with the rest retrieved from reference TRBV18 and TRBJ1-1, is NAGVMQNPRHLVRRRGQEARLRCSPMKGHSHVYWYRQLPEEGLKFMVYLQKENIIDESGMPKERFSAEFPKEGPSILRIQQVVRGDSAAYFCASSSPKQGDTEAFFGQGTRLTVV.